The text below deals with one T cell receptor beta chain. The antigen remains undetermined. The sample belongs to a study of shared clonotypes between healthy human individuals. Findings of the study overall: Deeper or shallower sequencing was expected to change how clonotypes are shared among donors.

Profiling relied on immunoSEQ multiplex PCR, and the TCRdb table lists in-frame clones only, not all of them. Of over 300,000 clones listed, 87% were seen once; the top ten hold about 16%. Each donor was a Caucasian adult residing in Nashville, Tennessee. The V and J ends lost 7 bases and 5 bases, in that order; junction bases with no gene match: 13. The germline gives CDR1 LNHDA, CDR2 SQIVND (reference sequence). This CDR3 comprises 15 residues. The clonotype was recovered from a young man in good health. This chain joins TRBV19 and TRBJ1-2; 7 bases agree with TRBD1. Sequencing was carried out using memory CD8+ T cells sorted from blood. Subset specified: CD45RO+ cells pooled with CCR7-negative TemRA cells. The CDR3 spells CASTPRGGARYGYTF. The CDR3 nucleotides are TGTGCCAGTACCCCCAGGGGGGGCGCCCGGTATGGCTACACCTTC.